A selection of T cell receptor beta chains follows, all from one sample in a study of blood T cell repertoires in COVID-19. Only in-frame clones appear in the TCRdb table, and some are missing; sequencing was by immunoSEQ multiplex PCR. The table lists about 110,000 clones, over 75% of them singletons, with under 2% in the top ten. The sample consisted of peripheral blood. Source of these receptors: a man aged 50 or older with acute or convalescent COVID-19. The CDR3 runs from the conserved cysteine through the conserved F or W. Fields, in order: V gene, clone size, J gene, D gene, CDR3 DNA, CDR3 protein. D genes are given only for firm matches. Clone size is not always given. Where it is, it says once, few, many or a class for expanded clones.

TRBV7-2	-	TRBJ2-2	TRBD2	TGTGCCAGCAGCTTAGGCCGGGCGGCGGGGGGGCTGGCCGGGGAGCTGTTTTTT	CASSLGRAAGGLAGELFF
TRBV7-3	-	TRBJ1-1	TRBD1	TGTGCCAGCAGCATAGGACAGGGAGGCACTGAAGCTTTCTTT	CASSIGQGGTEAFF
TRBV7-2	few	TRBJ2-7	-	TGTGCCAGCAGCGGCAGGGTGAGCTACGAGCAGTACTTC	CASSGRVSYEQYF
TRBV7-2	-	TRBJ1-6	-	TGTGCCAGCAGCTTAGACCCGGGGAATTCACCCCTCCACTTT	CASSLDPGNSPLHF
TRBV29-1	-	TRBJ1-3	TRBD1	TGCAGCGTTGGGACAGGGTACTCTGGAAACACCATATATTTT	CSVGTGYSGNTIYF
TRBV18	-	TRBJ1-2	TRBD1	TGTGCCAGCTCCCCGGACAGGGTCGATGGCTACACCTTC	CASSPDRVDGYTF
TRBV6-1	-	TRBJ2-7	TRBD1	TGTGCCAGCAGTGAATATCGGACAGGGTTCTCCTACGAGCAGTACTTC	CASSEYRTGFSYEQYF
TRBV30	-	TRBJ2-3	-	TGTGCCTGGAGTTTGGCAGGTATTACAGATACGCAGTATTTT	CAWSLAGITDTQYF
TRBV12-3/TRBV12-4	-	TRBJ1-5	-	TGTGCCAGCAGTTTAAATGAGCAGCCCCAGCATTTT	CASSLNEQPQHF
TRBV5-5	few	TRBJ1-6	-	TGTGCCAGCAGCTTGTCATATACAGGGACCTATTCACCCCTCCACTTT	CASSLSYTGTYSPLHF
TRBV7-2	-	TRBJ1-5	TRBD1	TGTGCCAGCAGCCTGACAGGGCGGAATCAGCCCCAGCATTTT	CASSLTGRNQPQHF
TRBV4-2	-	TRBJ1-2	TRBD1	TGTGCCAGCAGCCGACAAGAAACACAGGGGGACTATGGCTACACCTTC	CASSRQETQGDYGYTF
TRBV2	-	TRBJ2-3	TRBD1	TGTGCCAGCAGCAGACAGGGTACTAGCACAGATACGCAGTATTTT	CASSRQGTSTDTQYF
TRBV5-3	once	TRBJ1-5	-	TGTGCCAGAAGCTCCGCGGCACGGGTTCAGCCCCAGCATTTT	CARSSAARVQPQHF
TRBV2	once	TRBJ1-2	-	TGTGCCAGCAGTGAGCCAGCTAACTATGGCTACACCTTC	CASSEPANYGYTF
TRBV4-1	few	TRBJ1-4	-	TGCGCCAGCAGCCAGCAAGGAGGGGTGACTAATGAAAAACTGTTTTTT	CASSQQGGVTNEKLFF
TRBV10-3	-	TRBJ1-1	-	TGTGCCATCAGTGCCCTTACGGTGAACACTGAAGCTTTCTTT	CAISALTVNTEAFF
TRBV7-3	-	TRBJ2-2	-	TGTGCCAGCAGCGGCCCCTCCGGGGAGCTGTTTTTT	CASSGPSGELFF
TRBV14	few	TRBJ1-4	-	TGTGCCAGCAGCCAAGTTTCTACAGGGATTAATGAAAAACTGTTTTTT	CASSQVSTGINEKLFF
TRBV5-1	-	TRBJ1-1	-	TGCGCCAGCAGCCGGGGGGGTCAGGCGAACACTGAAGCTTTCTTT	CASSRGGQANTEAFF
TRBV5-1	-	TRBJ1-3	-	TGCGCCAGCAGCTTGACGCAAGGGGGAAGCTCTGGAAACACCATATATTTT	CASSLTQGGSSGNTIYF
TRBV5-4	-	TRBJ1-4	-	TGTGCCAGCAGCGACAGTCGCCTTAATGAAAAACTGTTTTTT	CASSDSRLNEKLFF
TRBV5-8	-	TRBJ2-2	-	TGTGCCAGCAGCCACGACAGCCCCGGGGAGCTGTTTTTT	CASSHDSPGELFF
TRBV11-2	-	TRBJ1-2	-	TGTGCCAGCAGCCCGGGGGTTTCCGGGGGCTACACCTTC	CASSPGVSGGYTF
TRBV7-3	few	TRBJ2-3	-	TGTGCCAGCAGCCTGGACTACGGCACAGATACGCAGTATTTT	CASSLDYGTDTQYF
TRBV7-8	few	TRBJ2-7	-	TGTGCCAGCAGCCCTCGGACAGCGCTGTTGACCTACGAGCAGTACTTC	CASSPRTALLTYEQYF
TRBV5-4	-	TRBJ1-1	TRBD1	TGTGCCAGCGGAACATCTGACAGGGTGCGCACTGAAGCTTTCTTT	CASGTSDRVRTEAFF
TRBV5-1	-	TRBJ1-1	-	TGCGCCAGCAGCTTGCGGACAACGAACACTGAAGCTTTCTTT	CASSLRTTNTEAFF
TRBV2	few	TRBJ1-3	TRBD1	TGTGCCAGCATGAAACAGGGGGGAAACACCATATATTTT	CASMKQGGNTIYF
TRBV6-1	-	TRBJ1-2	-	TGTGCCAGCAGTGAAGCTCCGCAGTACTATGGCTACACCTTC	CASSEAPQYYGYTF
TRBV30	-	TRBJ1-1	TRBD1	TGTGCCTGGAGTCCCGGACAGGGGTACTCTGAAGCTTTCTTT	CAWSPGQGYSEAFF
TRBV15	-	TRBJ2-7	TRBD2	TGTGCCACCAGCAGAGAGCCCCGGGGGGGCACCTACGAGCAGTACTTC	CATSREPRGGTYEQYF
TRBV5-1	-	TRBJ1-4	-	TGCGCCAGCAGCTCCGCTGCAGGGAATGAAAAACTGTTTTTT	CASSSAAGNEKLFF
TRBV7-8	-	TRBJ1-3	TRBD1	TGTGCCAGCAGCCCCGACAGGGGAAGGACCCTCTCTGGAAACACCATATATTTT	CASSPDRGRTLSGNTIYF
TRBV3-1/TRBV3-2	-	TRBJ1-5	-	TGTGCCAGCAGCGGGGGGAGCTATCAGCCCCAGCATTTT	CASSGGSYQPQHF
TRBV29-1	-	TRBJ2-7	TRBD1	TGCAGCGCCCTTTCGGGACAGCTCAATACCTACGAGCAGTACTTC	CSALSGQLNTYEQYF
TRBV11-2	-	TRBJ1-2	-	TGTGCCAGCAGCTTAGAAGGTTGGAGGGGCTACACCTTC	CASSLEGWRGYTF
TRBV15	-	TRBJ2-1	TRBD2	TGTGCCACCAGCAGACTTCCTAATAGCGGGGTAGCCTACAATGAGCAGTTCTTC	CATSRLPNSGVAYNEQFF
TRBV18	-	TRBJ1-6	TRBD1	TGTGCCAGCTCACCACAGACAGGGGTTCCCCTCCACTTT	CASSPQTGVPLHF
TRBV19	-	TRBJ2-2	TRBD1	TGTGCCAGTACCGTTGGTACAGGGGGTGGCGGGGAGCTGTTTTTT	CASTVGTGGGGELFF
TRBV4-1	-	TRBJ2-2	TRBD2	TGCGCCAGCAGCCCGCAGGGTAGCGGGGGGGCCGACACCGGGGAGCTGTTTTTT	CASSPQGSGGADTGELFF
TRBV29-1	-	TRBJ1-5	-	TGCAGCGTGGGGCAGAACGGGCCTCAGCCCCAGCATTTT	CSVGQNGPQPQHF